These T cell receptor beta chains were read from a single sample in a study of T cell responses to AZD1222 COVID-19 vaccine. Only in-frame clones appear in the TCRdb table, and some are missing; sequencing was by immunoSEQ multiplex PCR. Here the sample spans about 150,000 clones, over 90% being singletons. The source was peripheral blood, collected on day 0 of AZD1222 vaccination. These TCRs come from an adult in good health. Each CDR3 is given with its conserved first and last residue. D genes are given only for firm matches.

v_gene,d_gene,j_gene,CDR3aa
TRBV10-3,TRBD2,TRBJ2-3,CATLGTSGSISTDTQYF
TRBV4-1,TRBD1,TRBJ1-1,CASRRTGVFLDTEAFF
TRBV5-1,NA,TRBJ2-5,CASSLGSSPQETQYF
TRBV13,NA,TRBJ1-6,CASSFSGSQNSPLHF
TRBV5-6,NA,TRBJ1-2,CASSLTMEDYGYTF
TRBV30,TRBD1,TRBJ1-2,CAYKKQGNYGYTF
TRBV28,TRBD1,TRBJ1-6,CASSLSDRSNSPLHF
TRBV2,TRBD2,TRBJ2-1,CASSVGLAGGSEQFF
TRBV5-5,NA,TRBJ2-1,CASSLAAWSSYNEQFF
TRBV7-9,NA,TRBJ1-2,CASSPTQRGYGYTF
TRBV5-6,NA,TRBJ1-5,CASSLGLGLQPQHF
TRBV28,NA,TRBJ2-2,CASSYKRTGRAGELFF
TRBV11-2,NA,TRBJ1-5,CASSWGKSNQPQHF
TRBV6-5,NA,TRBJ1-3,CASSYTSGNTIYF
TRBV11-2,NA,TRBJ2-7,CASSLSPGSYEQYF
TRBV11-1,TRBD1,TRBJ1-1,CASSLQGDHTEAFF
TRBV6-5,NA,TRBJ1-1,CASSSTPGQGISEAFF
TRBV5-4,NA,TRBJ2-3,CASSSTTGNTDTQYF
TRBV9,TRBD2,TRBJ2-7,CASSVGGLAGGEQYF
TRBV30,TRBD1,TRBJ2-2,CAWTARTGGHGELFF
TRBV3-1/TRBV3-2,TRBD1,TRBJ1-2,CASSQYRGLYGYTF
TRBV2,NA,TRBJ1-4,CASSRTKATNEKLFF
TRBV11-1,TRBD1,TRBJ1-6,CASSQRTGLNSPLHF
TRBV18,NA,TRBJ1-5,CASSLQDSNQPQHF
TRBV19,TRBD1,TRBJ1-1,CASRTGGGTEAFF
TRBV7-9,NA,TRBJ2-1,CASSALGGSYNEQFF
TRBV5-1,NA,TRBJ1-5,CASSLGPFGDQPQHF
TRBV19,TRBD1,TRBJ1-5,CASSASRDRVGGSQPQHF
TRBV12-3/TRBV12-4,NA,TRBJ2-7,CASSQVDEQYF
TRBV19,TRBD2,TRBJ2-2,CASSPRLAGYTGELFF
TRBV29-1,NA,TRBJ2-2,CSVDTNTGELFF
TRBV12-3/TRBV12-4,NA,TRBJ2-1,CASSPPERDEQFF
TRBV28,TRBD1,TRBJ2-1,CASRTGTDYNEQFF
TRBV29-1,TRBD1,TRBJ2-1,CSGGGQGNEQFF
TRBV12-3/TRBV12-4,NA,TRBJ2-7,CASSLGSAYEQYF
TRBV30,TRBD1,TRBJ1-1,CAWSSKLTGTLNTEAFF
TRBV27,TRBD1,TRBJ1-2,CASRSIRDSNSYGYTF
TRBV4-1,TRBD2,TRBJ2-7,CASSQDSGRAGVHEQYF
TRBV10-3,NA,TRBJ2-2,CAIRAGVGELFF
TRBV5-1,TRBD1,TRBJ1-1,CASSQTQGAVTEAFF
TRBV12-5,NA,TRBJ1-1,CASEGGDTEAFF
TRBV24-1,TRBD2,TRBJ2-1,CATSDIGTSGRENEQFF
TRBV28,NA,TRBJ2-7,CASSAGVEQYF
TRBV11-2,NA,TRBJ1-1,CASSLVIGPEAFF
TRBV7-9,NA,TRBJ2-5,CASSLVGDLGQETQYF
TRBV30,NA,TRBJ1-5,CAWSPIGGNQPQHF
TRBV7-9,TRBD1,TRBJ1-2,CASSFTGVGYTF
TRBV19,NA,TRBJ1-1,CASSPRGLGDWGPEAFF
TRBV6-5,NA,TRBJ2-1,CASAPRFHNEQFF
TRBV11-2,NA,TRBJ2-3,CASSPLADTQYF
TRBV14,NA,TRBJ2-7,CASSQALDTEQYF
TRBV11-2,NA,TRBJ2-1,CASSLDGRLSYNEQFF
TRBV7-8,NA,TRBJ1-2,CASSLSAVNYGYTF
TRBV15,NA,TRBJ2-7,CATSTRPTRFSYEQYF